This T cell receptor beta chain emerged from a study of tumor-infiltrating lymphocytes in oesophageal squamous cell carcinoma (TCRdb year 2016). This clonotype is labeled medium-sized (0.01 to 0.1%). Its antigen is still unknown. No much larger clone exists at a distance of one base, and base qualities are not known. The method was PCR. The run used an Illumina HiSeq 2000. Using fastp at Q25 and MiXCR, TCRdb reprocessed the public reads and kept productive beta chains. Rows matching on CDR3 protein sequence are summarized as one entry with the most common DNA and genes. The sample table lists approximately 5,600 distinct CDR3 sequences, roughly 15% of them with a count of one. The biggest ten clones account for approximately 23% of the sample. This TCR derives from a male donor with esophageal squamous cell carcinoma. Sequenced input: normal esophageal tissue next to the tumor.

The CDR3 corresponds to CASSNVVGTGGFF. The sequenced DNA: TGTGCCAGCAGCAACGTGGTAGGGACAGGGGGGTTCTTC. The chain links TRBV11-3 with TRBJ2-1; a stretch of 11 junction bases matches TRBD1. From a lookup of the germline V gene, CDR1 and CDR2 are SGHNT and YENEEA. The CDR3 measures 13 amino acids from cysteine to phenylalanine. The CDR3 DNA has 39 bases and is translated from base 1. From V the trimming removes 5 bases and from J it removes 15 bases, while the gene matches leave 9 bases of the junction unaccounted for.